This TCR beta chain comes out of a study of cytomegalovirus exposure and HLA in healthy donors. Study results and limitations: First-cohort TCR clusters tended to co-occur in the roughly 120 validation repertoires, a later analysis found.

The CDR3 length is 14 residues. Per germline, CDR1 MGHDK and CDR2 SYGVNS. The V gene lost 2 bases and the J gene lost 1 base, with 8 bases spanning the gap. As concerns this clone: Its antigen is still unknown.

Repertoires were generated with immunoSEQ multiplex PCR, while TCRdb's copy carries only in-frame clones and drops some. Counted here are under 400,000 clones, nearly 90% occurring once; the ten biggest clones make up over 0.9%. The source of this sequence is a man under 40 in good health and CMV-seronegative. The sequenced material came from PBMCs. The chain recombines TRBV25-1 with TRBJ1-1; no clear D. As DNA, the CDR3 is TGTGCCAGCAGTGAACGTCCAGGGAACACTGAAGCTTTCTTT. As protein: CASSERPGNTEAFF.